The 25 T cell receptor beta chains presented below share a single source sample, sequenced in a study of cytotoxic CD8 clonotypes in ibrutinib-treated CLL. Only in-frame clones appear in the TCRdb table, and some are missing; sequencing was by immunoSEQ multiplex PCR. Counted here are about 63,000 clones, 45% to 65% occurring once; the ten biggest clones make up roughly 14%. The specimen comprised PBMCs, sampled after 12 months of ibrutinib treatment. The receptors stem from a human donor with chronic lymphocytic leukemia.

The gene calls are TRBV28 and TRBJ2-5; no definite D call. Germline values: CDR1 MDHEN, CDR2 SYDVKM. V was trimmed by 10 bases and J by 5 bases, leaving 14 bases between them. The CDR3 totals 12 residues. The CDR3 DNA follows: TGTGCCACCCGAGAGAGAGCGGAGACCCAGTACTTC. It specifies CATRERAETQYF.

The chain recombines TRBV7-9 with TRBJ1-4; no clear D gene. V was pared by 2 bases and J by 0 bases, with 4 bases between. CDR3 length equals 14 residues. Per germline, CDR1 SEHNR and CDR2 FQNEAQ (reference sequence). The CDR3 region is CASSLMATNEKLFF. Written as DNA, the CDR3 is TGTGCCAGCAGCTTAATGGCAACTAATGAAAAACTGTTTTTT.

This clone was observed a single time. V is TRBV2 and J is TRBJ2-5, with 11 bases aligning to TRBD2. The length of the CDR3 is 16 residues. CDR1 and CDR2 from the germline V gene are SNHLY and FYNNEI. V lost 4 bases to trimming and J lost 3 bases; unmatched junction nucleotides: 7. CDR3 bases: TGTGCCAGCAGTGCCGAACTAGCGGGAGCAAAAGAGACCCAGTACTTC. Translated: CASSAELAGAKETQYF.

The count of this clone is one. The genes are TRBV6-5 and TRBJ2-7; D not certain. Trimming took 6 bases from V and 3 from J, leaving 6 bases between them. Germline CDR1 MNHEY, CDR2 SVGAGI. The CDR3 sequence is 11 residues long. CDR3 sequence (DNA): TGTGCCAGCAGGAGCGTCTACGAGCAGTACTTC. This translates into CASRSVYEQYF.

The chain is built from TRBV6-5 and TRBJ1-2; D call uncertain. The V end lost 6 bases, the J end lost 6 bases, and 17 bases lay between the germline ends. Germline CDR1 and CDR2: MNHEY and SVGAGI. This CDR3 is 14 amino acids long. The CDR3 loop is CASRLQAVGHGYTF. The CDR3 nucleotides read TGTGCCAGCAGGCTTCAGGCAGTCGGACATGGCTACACCTTC.

The chain has TRBV7-6 and TRBJ2-7; TRBD1 aligns across 8 bases. Unmatched junction bases numbered 6, after V lost 5 bases and J lost 0 bases. Germline V CDR1 and CDR2: SGHVS, FNYEAQ. The CDR3 loop spans 15 amino acids. The CDR3 is CASSSTGTGSYEQYF. Written as DNA, the CDR3 is TGTGCCAGCAGCAGTACCGGGACAGGCTCCTACGAGCAGTACTTC.

This clone was observed a few times. The chain employs TRBV4-1 and TRBJ2-3; D remains unclear. The V and J ends lost 0 bases and 8 bases respectively, with 3 bases between them. The CDR3 contains 11 residues. The germline V gene has CDR1 MGHRA and CDR2 YSYEKL. The CDR3 DNA follows: TGCGCCAGCAGCCAAGAGATTACGCAGTATTTT. Its translation is CASSQEITQYF.

J is TRBJ2-5 and V is TRBV7-6; D unclear. The CDR3 extends over 14 amino acids. Trimming stripped 1 base from V and 1 base from J, with 7 bases between. CDR1 is SGHVS, CDR2 FNYEAQ, per germline. The CDR3 protein is CASSLGQRQETQYF. The CDR3 DNA reads as TGTGCCAGCAGCTTAGGGCAGCGCCAAGAGACCCAGTACTTC. Supplemented by reference TRBV7-6 and TRBJ2-5, the full variable domain reads GAGVSQSPRYKVTKRGQDVALRCDPISGHVSLYWYRQALGQGPEFLTYFNYEAQQDKSGLPNDRFSAERPEGSISTLTIQRTEQRDSAMYRCASSLGQRQETQYFGPGTRLLVL.

The V gene is TRBV19, the J gene TRBJ2-7; 12 positions match TRBD1. CDR1 and CDR2 from the germline V gene are LNHDA and SQIVND (reference sequence). The V gene end was trimmed by 4 bases and the J gene end by 4 bases; junction bases not matched to a gene: 8. The CDR3 is 16 residues long. CDR3 nucleotides: TGTGCCAGTAGTACATGGGACAGGGGGCCGGCATACGAGCAGTACTTC. The encoded protein is CASSTWDRGPAYEQYF. Full variable domain (outside the CDR3, taken from reference TRBV19 and TRBJ2-7): DGGITQSPKYLFRKEGQNVTLSCEQNLNHDAMYWYRQDPGQGLRLIYYSQIVNDFQKGDIAEGYSVSREKKESFPLTVTSAQKNPTAFYLCASSTWDRGPAYEQYFGPGTRLTVT.

This clone was seen ten or more times. The CDR3 loop reads CASSLWRRGFGYTF. DNA for the CDR3: TGTGCCAGCAGTTTATGGCGGCGGGGCTTCGGCTACACCTTC. J is TRBJ1-2 and V is TRBV28, with a tentative D call TRBD1 (5 bases). CDR1 is MDHEN and CDR2 is SYDVKM in the germline V gene. This CDR3 region has 14 residues. Trimming pared 0 bases from V and 8 bases from J, leaving 13 bases between.

J is TRBJ2-5 and V is TRBV7-6, with a weak D call TRBD2 (6 bases). Trimming removed 1 base from V and 4 bases from J, with 13 bases in between. The CDR3 has 15 amino acids. Germline V CDR1 and CDR2: SGHVS, FNYEAQ. The chain's CDR3 is CASSLVAGQGETQYF. As DNA, the CDR3 is TGTGCCAGCAGCTTAGTGGCGGGGCAAGGAGAGACCCAGTACTTC.

This clone was detected many times. This chain joins TRBV6-6 and TRBJ1-6; D might be TRBD1 (5 bases). The length of the CDR3 is 15 residues. The germline V gene has CDR1 MNHNY and CDR2 SVGAGI (reference sequence). V lost 2 bases to trimming and J lost 6 bases, with 11 bases between them. CDR3 residues: CASSYDSPGNSPLHF. The CDR3 DNA reads TGTGCCAGCAGTTACGACAGCCCTGGTAATTCACCCCTCCACTTT.

This clone was detected ten times or more. The rearrangement links TRBV11-2 to TRBJ1-2; D is ambiguous. Germline assignment: CDR1 SGHAT and CDR2 FQNNGV. Trimming stripped 3 bases from V and 4 bases from J, with 6 bases between. This CDR3 has 12 residues. Here the CDR3 DNA reads TGTGCCAGCAGCTTCGAAGGCTATGGCTACACCTTC. Its protein is CASSFEGYGYTF.

The CDR3 is CASSRQLNTEAFF. DNA for the CDR3: TGTGCCAGCAGTCGTCAGCTGAACACTGAAGCTTTCTTT. The rearrangement joins TRBV27 to TRBJ1-1; D is unclear. This CDR3 comprises 13 residues. The V end was cut by 5 bases, the J end by 0 bases, with 7 bases between. Germline-derived CDR1 and CDR2 are MNHEY and SMNVEV (reference sequence).

This clone was detected only a few times. This chain links TRBV7-2 with TRBJ2-7, with D unclear. V was trimmed by 5 bases and J by 6 bases, leaving 17 bases between them. The length of the CDR3 is 14 residues. The germline V gene encodes CDR1 SGHTA and CDR2 FQGNSA. The CDR3 is CASSPPSTESEQYF. CDR3 coding DNA: TGTGCCAGCAGCCCCCCCTCGACCGAATCCGAGCAGTACTTC.

The chain carries TRBV6-6 and TRBJ1-4, with 7 bases matching TRBD1. After removal of 6 bases from V and 7 bases from J, the junction contained 5 bases not matched to a gene. The CDR3 covers 13 residues. Germline CDR1 is MNHNY and CDR2 is SVGAGI (reference sequence). For the CDR3, the DNA is TGTGCCAGCAGAACAGGGGTGGTTGAAAAACTGTTTTTT. Translation gives CASRTGVVEKLFF.

The chain links TRBV28 to TRBJ1-4; the D is unclear. CDR1 MDHEN and CDR2 SYDVKM come from the germline V gene. The CDR3 covers 14 residues. Trimming took off 5 bases at V and 1 base at J, with 8 bases between the two ends. The CDR3 reads CASSPRQTNEKLFF. CDR3 DNA: TGTGCCAGCAGTCCCCGACAAACTAATGAAAAACTGTTTTTT.

This clone was counted once. The rearrangement links TRBV7-6 to TRBJ2-3; 9 bases fit TRBD1. Germline CDR1 and CDR2: SGHVS and FNYEAQ. The CDR3 runs to 17 residues. J was trimmed by 3 bases and V by 6 bases; bases with no gene match: 13. The DNA of the CDR3 is TGTGCCAGCAGTTCGCCCCCCGGGACAGGGCGAACAGATACGCAGTATTTT. Protein: CASSSPPGTGRTDTQYF.

A few counts support this clone. This chain connects TRBV5-1 to TRBJ2-4; TRBD2 aligns across 12 bases. V trimming: 4 bases; J trimming: 2 bases; junction bases outside the gene matches: 4. CDR1 SGHRS and CDR2 YFSETQ come from the germline V gene. This CDR3 has 16 residues. The chain's CDR3 is CASSRGLAGPKNIQYF. The CDR3 bases are TGCGCCAGCAGCAGGGGACTAGCGGGCCCCAAAAACATTCAGTACTTC.

As for this clone: The likely explanation is a read error, given a far larger clone one base away. V is TRBV4-2 and J is TRBJ1-5; possible D gene TRBD1, 6 bases. Germline V CDR1 and CDR2: LGHNA, YNFKEQ. The CDR3 is 17 residues long. V was cut by 0 bases and J by 3 bases, with 15 bases left in between. In DNA form, the CDR3 reads TGTGCCAGCAGCCAAGATCCCGGACAGAACTTCAATCAGCCCCAGCATTTT. Protein sequence: CASSQDPGQNFNQPQHF.

The chain is built from TRBV6-1 and TRBJ2-3, with D possibly matching TRBD2 (6 bases). The CDR3 length is 16 residues. CDR1 and CDR2 (germline): MNHNS, SASEGT. V lost 2 bases and J 0 bases, leaving 12 bases between the germline ends. The CDR3 reads CASSERGAVSTDTQYF. The DNA of the CDR3 is TGTGCCAGCAGTGAACGCGGGGCCGTTAGCACAGATACGCAGTATTTT.

This clone was observed a handful of times. This chain joins TRBV27 and TRBJ1-2, with TRBD1 identical over 9 bases. The junction had 7 bases not matched to a gene; V was cut back by 6 bases and J by 2 bases. CDR1 is MNHEY and CDR2 is SMNVEV in the germline V gene (reference sequence). There are 15 residues in the CDR3. CDR3 in amino acids: CASRTIGQGNYGYTF. CDR3 nucleotide sequence: TGTGCCAGCAGAACCATCGGACAGGGGAACTATGGCTACACCTTC.

This clone was observed once. The chain joins TRBV15 to TRBJ2-3; D possibly corresponds to TRBD2 (5 bases). Germline loops: CDR1 LNHNV, CDR2 YYDKDF (reference sequence). The germline V and J ends were trimmed by 3 bases and 4 bases, with 11 bases remaining between them. The CDR3 is 14 amino acids. This CDR3 is CATSRGSDADTQYF. CDR3 in DNA: TGTGCCACCAGCAGGGGTAGCGACGCAGATACGCAGTATTTT.

This clone was observed a few times. This rearrangement joins TRBV10-3 to TRBJ1-2, with TRBD1 matching 10 bases. The CDR3 is 12 amino acids. Germline V gene sequence: CDR1 ENHRY, CDR2 SYGVKD. V trimming: 10 bases; J trimming: 3 bases; junction bases outside the gene matches: 2. The CDR3 region has the DNA TGTGCCACCGGGACAGGGGACTATGGCTACACCTTC. Translated, it gives CATGTGDYGYTF.

In its sample, this clone was seen a few times. V usage is TRBV7-9 and J usage is TRBJ1-6; TRBD1 is a possible D gene (6 bases). The CDR3 totals 14 residues. Per the germline V gene, CDR1 is SEHNR and CDR2 is FQNEAQ (reference sequence). Trimming took off 3 bases at V and 10 bases at J, with 13 bases between the two ends. The CDR3 sequence: CASSFAGAGSPLHF. The CDR3 DNA sequence: TGTGCCAGCAGCTTTGCGGGGGCTGGCTCACCCCTCCACTTT.